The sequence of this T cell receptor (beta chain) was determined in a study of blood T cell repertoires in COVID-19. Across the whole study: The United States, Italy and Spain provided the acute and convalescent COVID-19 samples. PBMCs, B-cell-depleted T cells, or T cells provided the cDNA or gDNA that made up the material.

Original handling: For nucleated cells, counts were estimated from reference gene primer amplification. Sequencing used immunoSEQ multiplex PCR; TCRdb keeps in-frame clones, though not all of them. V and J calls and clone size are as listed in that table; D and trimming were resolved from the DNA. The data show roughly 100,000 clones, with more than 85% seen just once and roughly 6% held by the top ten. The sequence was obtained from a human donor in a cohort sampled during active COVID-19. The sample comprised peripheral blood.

The CDR3 nucleotides are TGTGCCAGCAGTTACTCCTCGGAGCGCCAAGCCAAAAACATTCAGTACTTC. Residues: CASSYSSERQAKNIQYF. The chain combines TRBV6-2 or TRBV6-3 with TRBJ2-4; D remains ambiguous. Per the germline V gene, CDR1 is MNHEY and CDR2 is SVGEGT. Trimming took off 0 bases at V and 0 bases at J, with 12 bases between the two ends. This CDR3 is 17 amino acids long.